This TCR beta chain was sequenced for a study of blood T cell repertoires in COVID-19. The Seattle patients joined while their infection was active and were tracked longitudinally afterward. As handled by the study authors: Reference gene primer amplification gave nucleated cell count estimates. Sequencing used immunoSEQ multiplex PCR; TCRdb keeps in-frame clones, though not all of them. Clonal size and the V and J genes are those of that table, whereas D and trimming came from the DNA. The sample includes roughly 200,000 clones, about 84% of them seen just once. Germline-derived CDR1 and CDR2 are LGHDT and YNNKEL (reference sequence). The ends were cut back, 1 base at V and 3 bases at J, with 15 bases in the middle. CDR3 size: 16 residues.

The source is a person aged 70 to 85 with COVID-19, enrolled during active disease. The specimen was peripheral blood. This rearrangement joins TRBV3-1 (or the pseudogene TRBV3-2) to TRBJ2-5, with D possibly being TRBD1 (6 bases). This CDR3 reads CASSQGNQGLKETQYF. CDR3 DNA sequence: TGTGCCAGCAGCCAAGGCAATCAGGGGCTGAAAGAGACCCAGTACTTC.